The present TCR beta chain was sequenced within a study of T cell responses to AZD1222 COVID-19 vaccine. This table comes from immunoSEQ multiplex PCR, and its TCRdb copy is limited to in-frame clones, with some not included. The table records 44,000 or so clones, around 80% of them present only once. Germline V gene lookup returns CDR1 MNHEY and CDR2 SVGAGI. V lost 4 bases to trimming and J lost 0 bases, with 9 bases between them. The CDR3 is 14 amino acids. The material sequenced was peripheral blood, taken 28 days after the second dose of the MenACWY control vaccine. The receptor's source is an adult who received the MenACWY meningococcal vaccine as a control. V is TRBV6-5 and J is TRBJ1-1, with unresolved D. CDR3 DNA: TGTGCCAGCAGTTCACGTGGCTTGAACACTGAAGCTTTCTTT. It translates to CASSSRGLNTEAFF.